This is a list of T cell receptor beta chains from one sample in a study of tumor-infiltrating lymphocytes in oesophageal squamous cell carcinoma. MiXCR was run by TCRdb on the PCR reads, yielding one entry per CDR3 protein. The data hold about 12,000 distinct CDR3 sequences, with less than 55% observed a single time. The sample consisted of normal esophageal tissue next to the tumor. All receptors come from a male donor with esophageal squamous cell carcinoma. Both conserved end residues are part of each CDR3. Each record gives: V gene, clone size, J gene, D gene, CDR3 protein, CDR3 DNA. D genes are given only for firm matches. Expanded clones get a size class; other rows say once, few or many, or leave the size out.

V gene: TRBV7-9; clone size: medium-sized; J gene: TRBJ2-7; D gene: -; CDR3 protein: CASSVSQGLLPYEQYF; CDR3 DNA: TGTGCCAGCAGCGTGTCCCAGGGGCTTCTTCCCTACGAGCAGTACTTC
V gene: TRBV12-3/TRBV12-4; clone size: -; J gene: TRBJ2-5; D gene: -; CDR3 protein: CASSSSAGETQYF; CDR3 DNA: TGTGCCAGCAGTTCCTCCGCTGGGGAGACCCAGTACTTC
V gene: TRBV7-4; clone size: once; J gene: TRBJ2-1; D gene: -; CDR3 protein: CASSLGFNEQFF; CDR3 DNA: TGTGCCAGCAGCTTAGGGTTTAATGAGCAGTTCTTC
V gene: TRBV25-1; clone size: -; J gene: TRBJ1-1; D gene: TRBD1; CDR3 protein: CASSRGQGVTEAFF; CDR3 DNA: TGTGCCAGCAGTCGAGGACAGGGTGTCACTGAAGCTTTCTTT
V gene: TRBV11-1; clone size: many; J gene: TRBJ2-3; D gene: TRBD1; CDR3 protein: CASSLGWTGSNTQYF; CDR3 DNA: TGTGCCAGCAGCTTAGGCTGGACAGGGAGTAATACGCAGTATTTT
V gene: TRBV5-1; clone size: few; J gene: TRBJ1-1; D gene: -; CDR3 protein: CASRKELNTEAFF; CDR3 DNA: TGCGCCAGCAGAAAGGAACTCAACACTGAAGCTTTCTTT
V gene: TRBV7-6; clone size: -; J gene: TRBJ2-1; D gene: TRBD2; CDR3 protein: CASSLFSGSYNEQFF; CDR3 DNA: TGTGCTAGCAGCTTATTTAGCGGGAGTTACAATGAGCAGTTCTTC
V gene: TRBV7-2; clone size: -; J gene: TRBJ2-1; D gene: -; CDR3 protein: CASSSGQHNEQFF; CDR3 DNA: TGTGCCAGCAGCTCCGGACAGCACAATGAGCAGTTCTTC
V gene: TRBV7-3; clone size: medium-sized; J gene: TRBJ2-7; D gene: TRBD1; CDR3 protein: CASSQTGGGEQYF; CDR3 DNA: TGTGCCAGCAGCCAGACAGGGGGTGGGGAGCAGTACTTC
V gene: TRBV10-3; clone size: -; J gene: TRBJ2-3; D gene: TRBD2; CDR3 protein: CAISELGTSGTSTDTQYF; CDR3 DNA: TGTGCCATCAGTGAGCTGGGGACTAGCGGGACCAGCACAGATACGCAGTATTTT
V gene: TRBV19; clone size: few; J gene: TRBJ2-1; D gene: TRBD1; CDR3 protein: CASRTQGYEQFF; CDR3 DNA: TGTGCCAGTAGGACACAGGGGTATGAGCAGTTCTTC
V gene: TRBV10-1; clone size: few; J gene: TRBJ2-3; D gene: -; CDR3 protein: CASSESRDTQYF; CDR3 DNA: TGCGCCAGCAGTGAGAGTAGGGATACGCAGTATTTT
V gene: TRBV28; clone size: -; J gene: TRBJ1-1; D gene: TRBD1; CDR3 protein: CASSFDRGTEAFF; CDR3 DNA: TGTGCCAGCAGTTTCGACAGGGGCACTGAAGCTTTCTTT
V gene: TRBV5-1; clone size: many; J gene: TRBJ1-1; D gene: TRBD1; CDR3 protein: CASSTGTGKYTEAFF; CDR3 DNA: TGCGCCAGCAGCACCGGGACAGGGAAGTACACTGAAGCTTTCTTT
V gene: TRBV7-2; clone size: -; J gene: TRBJ1-2; D gene: -; CDR3 protein: CASSLDRYLSPHGYTF; CDR3 DNA: TGTGCCAGCAGCTTGGATCGCTACCTAAGCCCCCATGGCTACACCTTC
V gene: TRBV5-4; clone size: -; J gene: TRBJ1-2; D gene: -; CDR3 protein: CASSLLTESNYGYTF; CDR3 DNA: TGTGCCAGCAGCTTGTTGACAGAGTCTAACTATGGCTACACCTTC
V gene: TRBV7-9; clone size: few; J gene: TRBJ2-7; D gene: -; CDR3 protein: CASSLDSERSYEQYF; CDR3 DNA: TGTGCCAGCAGCTTAGACAGCGAGAGGTCCTACGAGCAGTACTTC
V gene: TRBV7-4; clone size: -; J gene: TRBJ2-3; D gene: -; CDR3 protein: CASSLSLIRELVF; CDR3 DNA: TGTGCCAGCAGCTTAAGTTTGATCAGGGAGCTGGTTTTT
V gene: TRBV7-9; clone size: once; J gene: TRBJ2-7; D gene: -; CDR3 protein: CASSSGTVEQYF; CDR3 DNA: TGTGCCAGCAGCTCCGGGACGGTCGAGCAGTACTTC
V gene: TRBV5-1; clone size: -; J gene: TRBJ2-1; D gene: -; CDR3 protein: CASNRDAAYNEQFF; CDR3 DNA: TGCGCCAGTAACCGGGACGCGGCCTACAATGAGCAGTTCTTC
V gene: TRBV7-6; clone size: -; J gene: TRBJ2-3; D gene: TRBD2; CDR3 protein: CASSLGLAGGQVTDTQYF; CDR3 DNA: TGTGCCAGCAGCCTCGGACTAGCGGGAGGGCAAGTCACAGATACGCAGTATTTT
V gene: TRBV11-2; clone size: -; J gene: TRBJ2-7; D gene: TRBD2; CDR3 protein: CASSLGLAGYYEQYF; CDR3 DNA: TGTGCCAGCAGCCTGGGACTAGCGGGGTACTACGAGCAGTACTTC
V gene: TRBV11-3; clone size: -; J gene: TRBJ2-1; D gene: -; CDR3 protein: CASSLGSSSYNEQFF; CDR3 DNA: TGTGCCAGCAGCTTAGGGTCAAGCTCCTACAATGAGCAGTTCTTC
V gene: TRBV11-2; clone size: many; J gene: TRBJ1-1; D gene: -; CDR3 protein: CASRTRQGLAFF; CDR3 DNA: TGTGCCAGCAGGACCAGACAAGGCTTGGCTTTCTTT
V gene: TRBV7-2; clone size: -; J gene: TRBJ2-5; D gene: -; CDR3 protein: CATAAGANSPLHF; CDR3 DNA: TGTGCCACCGCGGCGGGGGCCAATTCACCCCTCCACTTC
V gene: TRBV6-1; clone size: -; J gene: TRBJ1-1; D gene: -; CDR3 protein: CASSASGNTEAFF; CDR3 DNA: TGTGCCAGCAGTGCGTCGGGCAACACTGAAGCTTTCTTT
V gene: TRBV5-1; clone size: -; J gene: TRBJ2-6; D gene: -; CDR3 protein: CASSLLGARDSPLHF; CDR3 DNA: TGCGCCAGCAGCTTGTTGGGGGCGCGGGATTCACCCCTCCACTTC
V gene: TRBV6-6; clone size: medium-sized; J gene: TRBJ2-1; D gene: TRBD1; CDR3 protein: CASSYAYRGDEQFF; CDR3 DNA: TGTGCCAGCAGTTACGCGTACAGGGGCGATGAGCAGTTCTTC
V gene: TRBV27; clone size: few; J gene: TRBJ1-1; D gene: -; CDR3 protein: CASSLLRGTEAFF; CDR3 DNA: TGTGCCAGCAGTTTACTCAGGGGCACTGAAGCTTTCTTT
V gene: TRBV6-6; clone size: -; J gene: TRBJ2-1; D gene: TRBD2; CDR3 protein: CASSYGANARGETQFF; CDR3 DNA: TGTGCCAGCAGTTACGGGGCGAATGCCCGGGGGGAGACCCAGTTCTTC
V gene: TRBV7-6; clone size: medium-sized; J gene: TRBJ2-1; D gene: -; CDR3 protein: CASSDGHNEQFF; CDR3 DNA: TGTGCCAGCAGCGACGGACACAATGAGCAGTTCTTC
V gene: TRBV20-1; clone size: -; J gene: TRBJ2-2; D gene: TRBD2; CDR3 protein: CSARAVSREGRVTGELFF; CDR3 DNA: TGCAGTGCTAGAGCCGTAAGTAGGGAGGGGCGGGTCACCGGGGAGCTGTTTTTT
V gene: TRBV28; clone size: medium-sized; J gene: TRBJ2-5; D gene: -; CDR3 protein: CASSFRGHLGETQYF; CDR3 DNA: TGTGCCAGCAGTTTCCGCGGACATCTGGGGGAGACCCAGTACTTC
V gene: TRBV12-3/TRBV12-4; clone size: -; J gene: TRBJ2-3; D gene: TRBD2; CDR3 protein: CASSLGGSGADTQYF; CDR3 DNA: TGTGCCAGCAGTTTAGGCGGGAGTGGCGCAGATACGCAGTATTTT
V gene: TRBV10-1; clone size: once; J gene: TRBJ2-1; D gene: TRBD2; CDR3 protein: CASILSGRISNEQFF; CDR3 DNA: TGCGCCAGCATCCTTAGCGGGAGGATAAGCAATGAGCAGTTCTTC
V gene: TRBV7-2; clone size: -; J gene: TRBJ2-7; D gene: -; CDR3 protein: CASSLGSGTKPYEQYF; CDR3 DNA: TGTGCCAGCAGCTTAGGAAGCGGGACAAAACCGTACGAGCAGTACTTC
V gene: TRBV6-8; clone size: -; J gene: TRBJ2-6; D gene: TRBD1; CDR3 protein: CASSWDRSKPTNSGANVLTF; CDR3 DNA: TGTGCCAGCAGTTGGGACAGGAGTAAACCAACAAACTCTGGGGCCAACGTCCTGACTTTC
V gene: TRBV11-3; clone size: few; J gene: TRBJ2-5; D gene: -; CDR3 protein: CASSFDGGTQYF; CDR3 DNA: TGTGCCAGCAGCTTCGACGGCGGGACCCAGTACTTC
V gene: TRBV7-3; clone size: -; J gene: TRBJ2-1; D gene: -; CDR3 protein: CASSLRALQGGNEQFF; CDR3 DNA: TGTGCCAGCAGCTTACGGGCCCTCCAGGGAGGCAATGAGCAGTTCTTC
V gene: TRBV7-2; clone size: -; J gene: TRBJ2-5; D gene: -; CDR3 protein: CASSSQTTGQETQYF; CDR3 DNA: TGTGCCAGCAGCTCTCAGACGACAGGCCAAGAGACCCAGTACTTC
V gene: TRBV7-4; clone size: -; J gene: TRBJ2-3; D gene: -; CDR3 protein: CASSLLSADTQYF; CDR3 DNA: TGTGCCAGCAGCTTATTAAGCGCAGATACGCAGTATTTT
V gene: TRBV7-3; clone size: -; J gene: TRBJ2-1; D gene: -; CDR3 protein: CASSLSRGANNEQFF; CDR3 DNA: TGTGCCAGCAGCTTAAGTCGGGGGGCCAACAATGAGCAGTTCTTC
V gene: TRBV6-1; clone size: many; J gene: TRBJ2-2; D gene: TRBD1; CDR3 protein: CASRRTRDRFTGELFF; CDR3 DNA: TGTGCCAGCAGGCGTACCCGGGACAGATTCACCGGGGAGCTGTTTTTT
V gene: TRBV6-1; clone size: many; J gene: TRBJ2-6; D gene: -; CDR3 protein: CASRGQSSGANVLTF; CDR3 DNA: TGTGCCAGCAGGGGTCAATCTTCTGGGGCCAACGTCCTGACTTTC
V gene: TRBV7-6; clone size: -; J gene: TRBJ2-5; D gene: -; CDR3 protein: CASSLALARQETQYF; CDR3 DNA: TGTGCCAGCAGCTTAGCGCTTGCACGACAAGAGACCCAGTACTTC
V gene: TRBV6-6; clone size: medium-sized; J gene: TRBJ2-1; D gene: TRBD1; CDR3 protein: CASSYSRDSNEQFF; CDR3 DNA: TGTGCCAGCAGTTACTCGAGGGACAGCAATGAGCAGTTCTTC
V gene: TRBV12-3/TRBV12-4; clone size: medium-sized; J gene: TRBJ1-2; D gene: TRBD1; CDR3 protein: CASSYGQGTYYGYTF; CDR3 DNA: TGTGCCAGCAGTTATGGACAGGGGACTTACTATGGCTACACCTTC
V gene: TRBV7-3; clone size: -; J gene: TRBJ2-5; D gene: TRBD2; CDR3 protein: CASSLGAGGNQETQYF; CDR3 DNA: TGTGCCAGCAGCTTAGGAGCGGGGGGGAATCAAGAGACCCAGTACTTC
V gene: TRBV7-3; clone size: -; J gene: TRBJ2-3; D gene: TRBD2; CDR3 protein: CASSQAGEGTDTQYF; CDR3 DNA: TGTGCCAGCAGCCAAGCGGGAGAAGGGACAGATACGCAGTATTTT
V gene: TRBV12-3/TRBV12-4; clone size: medium-sized; J gene: TRBJ2-5; D gene: -; CDR3 protein: CASSFRDVETQYF; CDR3 DNA: TGTGCCAGCAGTTTCCGGGACGTCGAGACCCAGTACTTC
V gene: TRBV7-3; clone size: -; J gene: TRBJ2-5; D gene: TRBD1; CDR3 protein: CASSLGRTGGGDTQYF; CDR3 DNA: TGTGCCAGCAGCTTAGGAAGGACAGGGGGCGGAGATACGCAGTACTTC
V gene: TRBV7-8; clone size: -; J gene: TRBJ2-1; D gene: -; CDR3 protein: CASSPIWENEQFF; CDR3 DNA: TGTGCCAGCAGCCCAATATGGGAGAATGAGCAGTTCTTC
V gene: TRBV7-7; clone size: -; J gene: TRBJ2-5; D gene: -; CDR3 protein: CASSPPGGWETQYF; CDR3 DNA: TGTGCTAGCAGCCCCCCCGGGGGCTGGGAGACCCAGTACTTC